The 28 T cell receptor beta chains reported below all come from one sample, sequenced in a study of blood T cell repertoires in COVID-19. Profiled with immunoSEQ multiplex PCR; TCRdb holds only in-frame clones, not every one. The sample yields about half a million clones, approximately 85% seen once. Sequencing was performed on peripheral blood. These TCRs come from a human donor in a cohort sampled during active COVID-19.

The chain recombines TRBV11-3 with TRBJ2-3; 8 bases agree with TRBD1. The V gene end was trimmed by 0 bases and the J gene end by 4 bases; junction bases not matched to a gene: 6. CDR1 is SGHNT and CDR2 is YENEEA in the germline V gene. The CDR3 spans 16 residues. The CDR3 nucleotides read TGTGCCAGCAGCTTAGATGACAGGGGATCGGCAGATACGCAGTATTTT. It is translated as CASSLDDRGSADTQYF.

This chain connects TRBV7-9 to TRBJ1-1; D uncertain. Germline-derived CDR1 and CDR2 are SEHNR and FQNEAQ (reference sequence). Trimming pared 1 base from V and 3 bases from J, leaving 9 bases between. The CDR3 runs 14 residues. Written as DNA, the CDR3 is TGTGCCAGCAGCTTAGGAGGTTGGGACACTGAAGCTTTCTTT. It encodes CASSLGGWDTEAFF.

The chain has TRBV15 and TRBJ2-6; 7 positions agree with TRBD1. The CDR3 totals 17 residues. V shed 2 bases and J 0 bases; nucleotides not matched to a gene: 4. CDR1 and CDR2 (germline): LNHNV, YYDKDF (reference sequence). The CDR3 nucleotides read TGTGCCACCAGCAGATGGGACAGCCACTCTGGGGCCAACGTCCTGACTTTC. Translating it yields CATSRWDSHSGANVLTF.

The chain combines TRBV30 with TRBJ2-1, with a possible D match to TRBD1 (5 bases). CDR3 length: 15 amino acids. The V end lost 2 bases, the J end lost 5 bases, and 16 bases lay between the germline ends. From germline, CDR1 is GTSNPN and CDR2 SVGIG (reference sequence). The CDR3 bases are TGTGCCTGGAGTCCCCCTGGGGCCACCAACAATGAGCAGTTCTTC. This sequence encodes CAWSPPGATNNEQFF.

This clone was observed a single time. The chain has TRBV5-1 and TRBJ2-1, with D hard to call. The CDR3 extends over 13 amino acids. Germline V gene data show CDR1 as SGHRS and CDR2 as YFSETQ. Trimming stripped 4 bases from V and 5 bases from J, with 10 bases between. The CDR3 DNA sequence: TGCGCCAGCAGCCTGGGTTTTAACAATGAGCAGTTCTTC. Amino acid sequence: CASSLGFNNEQFF.

V and J are TRBV5-5 and TRBJ2-7; TRBD2 might be the D (5 bases). This CDR3 comprises 16 residues. CDR1 and CDR2 from the germline V gene are SGHKS and YYEKEE (reference sequence). Trimming removed 2 bases at V and 3 bases at J, with 18 bases between. CDR3 in DNA: TGTGCCAGCAGCTTACATCACATCATCCGGGACTACGAGCAGTACTTC. Protein: CASSLHHIIRDYEQYF.

J is TRBJ1-6 and V is TRBV11-3, with 8 bases lining up with TRBD1. V lost 11 bases to trimming and J lost 0 bases; unmatched junction nucleotides: 21. The CDR3 extends over 20 amino acids. CDR1 and CDR2 (germline): SGHNT, YENEEA. In DNA form, the CDR3 reads TGTGCCCCTCGGACAGGGTGCCTCCTACGATGTCACTCCTATAATTCACCCCTCCACTTT. It codes for CAPRTGCLLRCHSYNSPLHF.

V is TRBV6-5 and J is TRBJ1-2, with D possibly being TRBD1 (5 bases). V was clipped by 0 bases and J by 2 bases, with 13 bases between them. CDR1 and CDR2 (germline): MNHEY, SVGAGI. The CDR3 totals 16 residues. CDR3 in amino acids: CASSYSGRGGNYGYTF. In DNA, the CDR3 is TGTGCCAGCAGTTACTCAGGGCGCGGGGGAAACTATGGCTACACCTTC.

This sequence joins TRBV25-1 and TRBJ2-6; D may be TRBD1 (5 bases). The CDR3 totals 14 residues. Germline-derived CDR1 and CDR2 are MGHDK and SYGVNS. V shed 4 bases and J shed 4 bases, with 8 bases lying between them. CDR3 nucleotide sequence: TGTGCCAGCAGTGCAGGGTCCGGGGCCAACGTCCTGACTTTC. Its translation is CASSAGSGANVLTF.

V gene TRBV5-1 combines with J gene TRBJ2-1; 11 bases line up with TRBD2. V dropped 7 bases and J dropped 4; count of bases not matched to a gene: 10. Germline values: CDR1 SGHRS, CDR2 YFSETQ. The CDR3 is 16 residues long. Here the CDR3 DNA reads TGCGCCAGCGGTTCCTCCGGGACTAGCGGATACAATGAGCAGTTCTTC. This encodes CASGSSGTSGYNEQFF.

The rearrangement links TRBV4-1 to TRBJ2-1; 7 bases are shared with TRBD2. The germline V gene encodes CDR1 MGHRA and CDR2 YSYEKL. The V segment lost 1 base and the J segment 2 bases; nucleotides outside the gene matches: 8. This CDR3 has 17 amino acids. CDR3 region: CASSQGSPSGPYNEQFF. The CDR3 region has the DNA TGCGCCAGCAGCCAAGGGTCCCCTAGCGGCCCCTACAATGAGCAGTTCTTC.

The chain couples TRBV6-2 or TRBV6-3 to TRBJ2-3, with 7 bases lining up with TRBD2. The V segment lost 4 bases and the J segment 6 bases; nucleotides outside the gene matches: 7. CDR3 size: 14 residues. Germline V gene data show CDR1 as MNHEY and CDR2 as SVGEGT. CDR3 nucleotides: TGTGCCAGCAGTTCAAATGGCGGGAGTGATACGCAGTATTTT. Protein product: CASSSNGGSDTQYF.

This clone was seen a few times. The chain combines TRBV18 with TRBJ1-6, with TRBD1 matching 9 bases. Germline V gene sequence: CDR1 KGHSH, CDR2 LQKENI. CDR3 length: 17 residues. V was clipped by 4 bases and J by 7 bases; unmatched bases: 11. The CDR3 DNA is TGTGCCAGCTCACTCACCCAGCCCGGGACAGGGAATTCACCCCTCCACTTT. Residues: CASSLTQPGTGNSPLHF. Drawing the rest from reference TRBV18 and TRBJ1-6, the complete variable domain is NAGVMQNPRHLVRRRGQEARLRCSPMKGHSHVYWYRQLPEEGLKFMVYLQKENIIDESGMPKERFSAEFPKEGPSILRIQQVVRGDSAAYFCASSLTQPGTGNSPLHFGNGTRLTVT.

The V and J genes are TRBV9 and TRBJ2-2, with 7 positions matching TRBD1. The CDR3 has 12 residues. CDR1 is SGDLS, CDR2 YYNGEE, per germline. V gave up 7 bases and J gave up 5 bases; unmatched junction bases: 2. The DNA for the CDR3 is TGTGCCAGCGACAGGGTGACCGGGGAGCTGTTTTTT. Encoded protein: CASDRVTGELFF. The entire variable domain, with the rest obtained from reference TRBV9 and TRBJ2-2, is as follows: DSGVTQTPKHLITATGQRVTLRCSPRSGDLSVYWYQQSLDQGLQFLIQYYNGEERAKGNILERFSAQQFPDLHSELNLSSLELGDSALYFCASDRVTGELFFGEGSRLTVL.

This clone was seen only once. The gene calls are TRBV6-5 and TRBJ2-2; D might be TRBD1 (6 bases). This CDR3 is 16 amino acids long. Trimming cost V 2 bases and J 2 bases, with 12 bases left between them. CDR1 and CDR2 from the germline V gene are MNHEY and SVGAGI. Here the CDR3 reads CASSYIHRVNTGELFF. CDR3 sequence (DNA): TGTGCCAGCAGTTACATCCACAGGGTTAACACCGGGGAGCTGTTTTTT.

V and J are TRBV27 and TRBJ2-1; TRBD1 is a possible D gene (6 bases). With 3 bases removed from V and 5 bases from J, the gap between germline ends came to 14 bases. CDR1 and CDR2 (germline): MNHEY, SMNVEV (reference sequence). This CDR3 contains 15 residues. The CDR3 loop is CASSLIQGTDNEQFF. In DNA form, the CDR3 reads TGTGCCAGCAGTTTGATACAGGGTACCGACAATGAGCAGTTCTTC.

CDR3 sequence: CASSSGGGEDEQFF. The CDR3 coding sequence is TGTGCCAGCAGTTCAGGCGGAGGGGAAGATGAGCAGTTCTTC. This chain links TRBV28 with TRBJ2-1; D is perhaps TRBD2 (6 bases). The germline V gene encodes CDR1 MDHEN and CDR2 SYDVKM. The V gene lost 4 bases and the J gene lost 8 bases, with 15 bases spanning the gap. This CDR3 comprises 14 residues.

This chain connects TRBV5-8 to TRBJ1-5; 7 nucleotides match TRBD1. This CDR3 has 15 residues. Trimming took 4 bases from V and 4 from J; bases not matched to a gene: 8. The germline gives CDR1 SGHTS, CDR2 YDEGEE. The CDR3 DNA reads TGTGCCAGCAGCCAGACAGGGTACGGGAATCAGCCCCAGCATTTT. This codes for CASSQTGYGNQPQHF.

The rearrangement uses TRBV30 and TRBJ1-1, with TRBD1 matching over 7 bases. Germline CDR1 GTSNPN, CDR2 SVGIG (reference sequence). The junction had 8 bases not matched to a gene; V was cut back by 0 bases and J by 1 base. This CDR3 spans 16 amino acids. The CDR3 region has the DNA TGTGCCTGGAGTGTACCCCGGGGACAGTCGAACACTGAAGCTTTCTTT. This codes for CAWSVPRGQSNTEAFF.

This clone was observed a few times. V usage is TRBV23-1 and J usage is TRBJ1-2; D gene uncertain. TRBV23-1 is an open reading frame, and its role is uncertain. V lost 0 bases, J lost 0 bases, and 14 bases lay in between. The CDR3 extends over 17 amino acids. CDR3 nucleotides: TGCGCCAGCAGTCAATCGGGCGACCGACGTTCTAACTATGGCTACACCTTC. Protein: CASSQSGDRRSNYGYTF.

The chain links TRBV3-1 (or the pseudogene TRBV3-2) to TRBJ2-3; possible D gene TRBD2, 5 bases. Trimming took off 4 bases at V and 7 bases at J, with 9 bases between the two ends. The CDR3 loop spans 12 amino acids. In germline, CDR1 is LGHDT, CDR2 YNNKEL (reference sequence). The DNA for the CDR3 is TGTGCCAGCAGCCCCACTAGTAATACGCAGTATTTT. Translated, it gives CASSPTSNTQYF.

This clone was picked up a small number of times. The chain couples TRBV10-3 to TRBJ2-1; D is perhaps TRBD1 (6 bases). CDR3 length equals 14 residues. Germline V lookup: CDR1 ENHRY, CDR2 SYGVKD. V lost 11 bases to trimming and J lost 2 bases, with 16 bases between them. The CDR3, as DNA: TGTGCCGCACAAACAGGGCAACCCTACAATGAGCAGTTCTTC. This gives the protein CAAQTGQPYNEQFF.

The rearrangement links TRBV30 to TRBJ1-2, with D hard to call. The germline CDR1 and CDR2 sequences are GTSNPN and SVGIG (reference sequence). CDR3 size: 13 residues. Trimming took 2 bases from V and 8 from J, leaving 15 bases between them. For the CDR3, the DNA is TGTGCCTGGAGTTGGCAGATCGGCGGGGGCTACACCTTC. Its protein product is CAWSWQIGGGYTF.

The CDR3 region is CATTGGYTQYF. The CDR3 DNA reads as TGTGCCACCACGGGTGGTTATACGCAGTATTTT. The rearrangement uses TRBV12-3 or TRBV12-4 and TRBJ2-3; no reliable D call. The CDR3 consists of 11 residues. Trimming stripped 10 bases from V and 7 bases from J, with 12 bases between.

V is TRBV29-1 and J is TRBJ2-5; D is undetermined. This CDR3 comprises 12 residues. The V gene lost 1 base and the J gene lost 2 bases, with 5 bases spanning the gap. Germline CDR1 and CDR2: SQVTM and ANQGSEA. CDR3 in DNA: TGCAGCGTTGAAGTTAGTCAAGAGACCCAGTACTTC. This codes for CSVEVSQETQYF.

The rearrangement links TRBV5-5 to TRBJ1-4; no definite D call. Germline CDR1 and CDR2: SGHKS and YYEKEE (reference sequence). The CDR3 covers 14 residues. V gave up 1 base and J gave up 0 bases, with 4 bases separating them. The CDR3 sequence is CASSLTATNEKLFF. The DNA for the CDR3 is TGTGCCAGCAGCTTGACAGCAACTAATGAAAAACTGTTTTTT. Looking up the rest from reference TRBV5-5 and TRBJ1-4 gives the full variable domain: DAGVTQSPTHLIKTRGQQVTLRCSPISGHKSVSWYQQVLGQGPQFIFQYYEKEERGRGNFPDRFSARQFPNYSSELNVNALLLGDSALYLCASSLTATNEKLFFGSGTQLSVL.

This chain connects TRBV3-1 (or the pseudogene TRBV3-2) to TRBJ1-5, with 7 bases lining up with TRBD1. J was trimmed by 6 bases and V by 4 bases; bases with no gene match: 9. In germline, CDR1 is LGHDT, CDR2 YNNKEL (reference sequence). The CDR3 loop spans 15 amino acids. The chain's CDR3 is CASSLTGDRGQPQHF. The CDR3 nucleotides read TGTGCCAGCAGCCTTACAGGGGACCGCGGTCAGCCCCAGCATTTT.

The chain carries TRBV6-5 and TRBJ2-3; 8 nucleotides line up with TRBD1. This CDR3 region has 14 residues. The germline V gene has CDR1 MNHEY and CDR2 SVGAGI. The V and J ends lost 6 bases and 3 bases, in that order; junction bases with no gene match: 5. The chain's CDR3 is CASRDRGATDTQYF. The CDR3 bases are TGTGCCAGCAGAGACAGGGGCGCTACAGATACGCAGTATTTT.